The following is a T cell receptor (beta chain) sequence with its context. Produced via immunoSEQ multiplex PCR; TCRdb's table is partial and in-frame only. The sample lists over 250,000 clones, about nine tenths occurring once. This sample was included in a study of blood T cell repertoires in COVID-19. Germline V CDR1 and CDR2: WSHSY, SAAADI. This CDR3 comprises 15 residues. Trimming took 2 bases from V and 4 from J; bases not matched to a gene: 5. The source material was peripheral blood. The chain uses TRBV10-2 and TRBJ2-7, with 10 nucleotides matching TRBD1. The sequence was obtained from a man aged 50 or older with acute or convalescent COVID-19. For the CDR3, the DNA is TGCGCCAGCAGTGAGGTACCGGGACAGGGGTACGAGCAGTACTTC. Translation gives CASSEVPGQGYEQYF.